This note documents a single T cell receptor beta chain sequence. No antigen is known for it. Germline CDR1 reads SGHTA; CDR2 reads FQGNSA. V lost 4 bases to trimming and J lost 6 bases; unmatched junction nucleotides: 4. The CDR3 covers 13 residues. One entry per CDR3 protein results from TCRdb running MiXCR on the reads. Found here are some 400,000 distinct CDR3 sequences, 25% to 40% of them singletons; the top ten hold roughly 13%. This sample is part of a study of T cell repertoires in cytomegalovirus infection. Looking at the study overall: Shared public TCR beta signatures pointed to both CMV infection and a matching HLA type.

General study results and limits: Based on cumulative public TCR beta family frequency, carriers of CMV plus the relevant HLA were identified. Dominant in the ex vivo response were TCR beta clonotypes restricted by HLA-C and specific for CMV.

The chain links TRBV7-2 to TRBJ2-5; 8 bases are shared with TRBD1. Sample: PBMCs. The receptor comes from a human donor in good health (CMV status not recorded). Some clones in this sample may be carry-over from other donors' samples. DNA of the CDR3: TGTGCCAGCAGCTCGGACAGGGTAAAGACCCAGTACTTC. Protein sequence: CASSSDRVKTQYF. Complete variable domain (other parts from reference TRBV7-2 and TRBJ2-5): GAGVSQSPSNKVTEKGKDVELRCDPISGHTALYWYRQSLGQGLEFLIYFQGNSAPDKSGLPSDRFSAERTGGSVSTLTIQRTQQEDSAVYLCASSSDRVKTQYFGPGTRLLVL.